This TCR beta chain emerged from a study of technical replicates of blood from a few donors (dated by TCRdb to 2015 to 2018). A note on this clone: The antigen it recognizes is unknown. The sample holds no much larger clone one base away, and base qualities are not on file.

The method behind the library was the immunoSEQ multiplex PCR assay. Not all clones reach the TCRdb copy of this immuneACCESS table, which keeps in-frame sequences only. Checked studies attribute under half of the gap to unresolved V genes and leave the rest unexplained. The sample table holds 98,000 or so clones, of which almost 96% were seen once. The ten largest clones capture over 0.2% of the sample. In the germline V gene (reference sequence), CDR1 corresponds to MNHEY and CDR2 to SMNVEV. For this chain, trimming is 3 bases at the V end and 9 bases at the J end, and the number of junction bases without a gene match is 7. Including cysteine and phenylalanine, the CDR3 has 15 amino acids. Solely the CDR3 DNA is kept, with 45 bases framed from the first base.

The sample was T cells isolated from PBMCs. The sequence was collected from a human donor in good health. This chain joins TRBV27 to TRBJ2-1, with TRBD2 identical over 11 junction bases. The DNA is as follows: TGTGCCAGCAGTTTTCTGACTAGCGGGAATGGTGAGCAGTTCTTC. This codes for CASSFLTSGNGEQFF.